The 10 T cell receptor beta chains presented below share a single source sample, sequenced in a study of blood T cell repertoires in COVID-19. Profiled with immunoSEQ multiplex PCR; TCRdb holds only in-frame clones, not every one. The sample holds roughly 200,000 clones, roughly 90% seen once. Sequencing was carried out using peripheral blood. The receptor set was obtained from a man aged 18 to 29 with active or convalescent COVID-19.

Here the CDR3 reads CAWRRPRLSGNTIYF. The CDR3 DNA follows: TGTGCCTGGAGACGCCCCAGGCTATCTGGAAACACCATATATTTT. The chain combines TRBV30 with TRBJ1-3, with no clear D. Germline CDR1 GTSNPN, CDR2 SVGIG (reference sequence). The CDR3 sequence is 15 residues long. V was trimmed by 3 bases and J by 1 base, leaving 13 bases between them.

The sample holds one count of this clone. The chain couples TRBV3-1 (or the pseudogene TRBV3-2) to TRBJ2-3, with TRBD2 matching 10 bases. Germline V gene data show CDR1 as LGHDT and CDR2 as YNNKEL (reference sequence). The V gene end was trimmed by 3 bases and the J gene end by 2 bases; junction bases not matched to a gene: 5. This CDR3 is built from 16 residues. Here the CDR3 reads CASSQSGGANTDTQYF. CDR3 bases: TGTGCCAGCAGCCAGAGCGGGGGGGCCAACACAGATACGCAGTATTTT.

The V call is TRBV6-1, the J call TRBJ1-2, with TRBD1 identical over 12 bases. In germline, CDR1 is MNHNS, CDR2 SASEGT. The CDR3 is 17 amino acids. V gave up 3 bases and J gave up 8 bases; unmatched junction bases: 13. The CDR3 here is CASSETLGTGGLGGYTF. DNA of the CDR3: TGTGCCAGCAGTGAGACTTTGGGGACAGGGGGCCTTGGGGGCTACACCTTC.

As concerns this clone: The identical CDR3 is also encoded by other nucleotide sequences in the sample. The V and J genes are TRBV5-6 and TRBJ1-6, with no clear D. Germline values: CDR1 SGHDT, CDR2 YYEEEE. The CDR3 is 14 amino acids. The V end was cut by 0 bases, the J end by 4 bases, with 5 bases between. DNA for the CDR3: TGTGCCAGCAGCTTGGGGCAGTATAATTCACCCCTCCACTTT. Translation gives CASSLGQYNSPLHF.

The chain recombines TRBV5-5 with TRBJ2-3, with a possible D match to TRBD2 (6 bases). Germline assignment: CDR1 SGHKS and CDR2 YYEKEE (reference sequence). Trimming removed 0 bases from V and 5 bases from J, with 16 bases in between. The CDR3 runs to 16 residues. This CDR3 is CASSLVVGGNGDTQYF. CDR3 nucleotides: TGTGCCAGCAGCTTGGTTGTGGGGGGAAATGGAGATACGCAGTATTTT. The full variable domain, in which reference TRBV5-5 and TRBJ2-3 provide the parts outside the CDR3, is DAGVTQSPTHLIKTRGQQVTLRCSPISGHKSVSWYQQVLGQGPQFIFQYYEKEERGRGNFPDRFSARQFPNYSSELNVNALLLGDSALYLCASSLVVGGNGDTQYFGPGTRLTVL.

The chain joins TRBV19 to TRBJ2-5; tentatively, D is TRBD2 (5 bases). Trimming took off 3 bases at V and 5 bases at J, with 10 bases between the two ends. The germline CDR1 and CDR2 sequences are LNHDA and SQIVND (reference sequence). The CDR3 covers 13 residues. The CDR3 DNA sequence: TGTGCCAGTAGTATCGAGGGTTTCGAGACCCAGTACTTC. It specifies CASSIEGFETQYF.

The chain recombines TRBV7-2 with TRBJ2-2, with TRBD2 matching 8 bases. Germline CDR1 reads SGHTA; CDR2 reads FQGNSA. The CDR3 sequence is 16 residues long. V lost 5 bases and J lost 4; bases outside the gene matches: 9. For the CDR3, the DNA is TGTGCCAGCAGCATACACGGGGGGGCGGTCACCGGGGAGCTGTTTTTT. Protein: CASSIHGGAVTGELFF.

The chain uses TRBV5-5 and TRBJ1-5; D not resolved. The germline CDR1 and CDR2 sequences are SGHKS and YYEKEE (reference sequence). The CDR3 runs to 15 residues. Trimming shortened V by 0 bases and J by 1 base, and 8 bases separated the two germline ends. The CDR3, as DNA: TGTGCCAGCAGCTTGGCGGGGATGAGCAATCAGCCCCAGCATTTT. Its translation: CASSLAGMSNQPQHF.

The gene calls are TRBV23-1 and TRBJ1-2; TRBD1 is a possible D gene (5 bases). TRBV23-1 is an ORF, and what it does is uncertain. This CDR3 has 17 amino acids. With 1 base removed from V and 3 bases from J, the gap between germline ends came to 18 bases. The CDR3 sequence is CASSQYFWGGIDYGYTF. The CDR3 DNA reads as TGCGCCAGCAGTCAATATTTCTGGGGGGGTATCGACTATGGCTACACCTTC.

Here the CDR3 DNA reads TGTGCCAGCAGGTGGAGAACTAATGAAAAACTGTTTTTT. It encodes CASRWRTNEKLFF. V is TRBV2 and J is TRBJ1-4, with D uncertain. This CDR3 is 13 amino acids long. V gave up 6 bases and J gave up 1 base, with 6 bases separating them. The germline CDR1 and CDR2 sequences are SNHLY and FYNNEI. Drawing the rest from reference TRBV2 and TRBJ1-4, the complete variable domain is EPEVTQTPSHQVTQMGQEVILRCVPISNHLYFYWYRQILGQKVEFLVSFYNNEISEKSEIFDDQFSVERPDGSNFTLKIRSTKLEDSAMYFCASRWRTNEKLFFGSGTQLSVL.